Listed here are 21 T cell receptor beta chains from one sample, sequenced in a study of T cells after yellow fever vaccination. TCRdb re-called the 5' RACE reads with MiXCR, one entry per CDR3 protein. This sample has fewer than 400,000 distinct CDR3 sequences, with approximately 11% found just once. The material sequenced was CD4+ T cells sorted from PBMCs, taken 45 days after the yellow fever booster vaccination. The receptor set was obtained from a man in his late teens or twenties who received the YFV17D yellow fever vaccine.

Note on this clonotype: The germline gene is not matched at one end of the junction; a read error may be the cause. This rearrangement joins TRBV4-3 to TRBJ2-3; unclear D gene. The CDR3 contains 14 residues. Germline V gene lookup returns CDR1 LGHNA and CDR2 YSLEER. The CDR3: CASSQETWADTKYF. CDR3 nucleotides: TGCGCCAGCAGCCAAGAAACCTGGGCAGATACGAAGTATTTT.

The rearrangement links TRBV7-2 to TRBJ1-2, with a weak D call TRBD1 (5 bases). The V end was cut by 2 bases, the J end by 5 bases, with 12 bases between. The CDR3 loop spans 14 amino acids. Per germline, CDR1 SGHTA and CDR2 FQGNSA. Here the CDR3 DNA reads TGTGCCAGCAGCTTATTGGGGCCTACTTATGGCTACACCTTC. It codes for CASSLLGPTYGYTF.

This clonotype occurred a few times. The rearrangement links TRBV5-4 to TRBJ1-1, with D possibly TRBD1 on 5 matching bases. Germline values: CDR1 SGHNT, CDR2 YYREEE (reference sequence). Trimming removed 0 bases from V and 0 bases from J, with 9 bases in between. This CDR3 is 15 amino acids long. The CDR3 is CASSLGGAMNTEAFF. DNA for the CDR3: TGTGCCAGCAGCTTGGGAGGGGCCATGAACACTGAAGCTTTCTTT.

CDR3 DNA sequence: TGCGCCAGCAGCTTGGCCGGGGGCCAGGGGTCGGCTGAGCAGTTCTTC. This sequence encodes CASSLAGGQGSAEQFF. The chain combines TRBV5-1 with TRBJ2-1; D tentatively reads TRBD1 or TRBD2 (6 bases each). Germline-derived CDR1 and CDR2 are SGHRS and YFSETQ. V was cut by 0 bases and J by 9 bases, with 19 bases left in between. The CDR3 sequence is 16 residues long. The full variable domain, completed using reference TRBV5-1 and TRBJ2-1, is KAGVTQTPRYLIKTRGQQVTLSCSPISGHRSVSWYQQTPGQGLQFLFEYFSETQRNKGNFPGRFSGRQFSNSRSEMNVSTLELGDSALYLCASSLAGGQGSAEQFFGPGTRLTVL.

This clonotype was detected ten times or more. The chain recombines TRBV11-2 with TRBJ2-5, with a weak D call TRBD1 (6 bases). V shed 7 bases and J shed 2 bases, with 11 bases lying between them. The CDR3 contains 13 residues. Germline V gene lookup returns CDR1 SGHAT and CDR2 FQNNGV. DNA of the CDR3: TGTGCCAGCAACGGACAGCCACAAGAGACCCAGTACTTC. It specifies CASNGQPQETQYF.

V is TRBV5-1 and J is TRBJ2-7, with 9 bases lining up with TRBD1. This CDR3 region has 15 residues. Germline V gives CDR1 SGHRS, CDR2 YFSETQ. Trimming removed 3 bases from V and 4 bases from J; junction bases left unmatched: 8. The CDR3, as DNA: TGCGCCAGCAGCTCCGGGACAGGGAATGGTTACGAGCAGTACTTC. Encoded protein: CASSSGTGNGYEQYF.

This clonotype was observed at least ten times. V gene TRBV20-1 combines with J gene TRBJ2-5; possibly TRBD1 or TRBD2 for D (5 bases each). Trimming took 3 bases from V and 4 from J, leaving 21 bases between them. Germline CDR1 is DFQATT and CDR2 is SNEGSKA (reference sequence). This CDR3 region has 16 residues. The CDR3 spells CSASLSEGFDRETQYF. Written as DNA, the CDR3 is TGCAGTGCTAGTCTTAGTGAGGGGTTCGATAGAGAGACCCAGTACTTC.

The sample holds a few counts of this clonotype. The chain carries TRBV5-1 and TRBJ2-6, with TRBD1 as a possible D gene (5 bases). Germline assignment: CDR1 SGHRS and CDR2 YFSETQ. The V end was cut by 0 bases, the J end by 2 bases, with 6 bases between. The CDR3 spans 15 residues. The CDR3 bases are TGCGCCAGCAGCTTGGGACAGACTGGGGCCAACGTCCTGACTTTC. Its translation is CASSLGQTGANVLTF.

The chain is built from TRBV6-2 or TRBV6-3 and TRBJ2-3; 8 nucleotides line up with TRBD2. CDR3 length equals 14 residues. Losses at the gene ends were 5 bases for V and 4 bases for J; bases not matched to a gene: 5. Germline V gene sequence: CDR1 MNHEY, CDR2 SVGEGT. CDR3 residues: CASSGTRRADTQYF. CDR3 bases: TGTGCCAGCAGTGGGACTAGAAGGGCAGATACGCAGTATTTT.

The chain recombines TRBV4-3 with TRBJ2-7; 7 nucleotides match TRBD1. Germline lookup yields CDR1 LGHNA and CDR2 YSLEER. There are 14 residues in the CDR3. Germline trimming cut 3 bases from V and 2 bases from J; bases unmatched to any gene: 4. The CDR3 loop is CASSHYRGAYEQYF. CDR3 nucleotides: TGCGCCAGCAGCCATTACAGGGGTGCCTACGAGCAGTACTTC.

This clonotype was picked up one time. The chain's CDR3 is CASSSGLAGGQDTQYF. The CDR3, as DNA: TGCGCCAGCAGCTCGGGACTAGCGGGGGGGCAAGATACGCAGTATTTT. The rearrangement joins TRBV5-1 to TRBJ2-3, with 16 bases identical to TRBD2. Germline V gives CDR1 SGHRS, CDR2 YFSETQ. Unmatched junction bases numbered 3, after V lost 3 bases and J lost 5 bases. This CDR3 has 16 residues.

This clonotype was counted many times. The chain combines TRBV7-9 with TRBJ1-1; D gene uncertain. Per the germline V gene, CDR1 is SEHNR and CDR2 is FQNEAQ (reference sequence). The CDR3 is 13 residues long. With 4 bases removed from V and 4 bases from J, the gap between germline ends came to 10 bases. CDR3 DNA sequence: TGTGCCAGCAGCTCTGGTCGGGGCACTGAAGCTTTCTTT. Protein: CASSSGRGTEAFF.

In its sample, this clonotype was seen a few times. This sequence joins TRBV7-9 and TRBJ1-3; the D is unclear. CDR1 and CDR2 from the germline V gene are SEHNR and FQNEAQ (reference sequence). This CDR3 spans 15 amino acids. Deletions cut 1 base from V and 0 bases from J, with 7 bases between. CDR3 loop: CASSLGRSSGNTIYF. The CDR3 region has the DNA TGTGCCAGCAGCTTAGGGCGCAGCTCTGGAAACACCATATATTTT.

This clonotype was detected a few times. The chain is built from TRBV4-1 and TRBJ1-4; D ambiguous. The germline V and J ends were trimmed by 2 bases and 7 bases, with 8 bases remaining between them. The germline gives CDR1 MGHRA, CDR2 YSYEKL. This CDR3 contains 13 residues. CDR3: CASSQLVGEKLFF. The CDR3 region has the DNA TGCGCCAGCAGCCAATTGGTCGGTGAAAAACTGTTTTTT.

The chain recombines TRBV12-3 or TRBV12-4 with TRBJ2-2; D remains unclear. CDR3 length: 11 amino acids. The V and J ends lost 7 bases and 0 bases respectively, with 0 bases between them. As DNA, the CDR3 is TGTGCCAGCACGAACACCGGGGAGCTGTTTTTT. This sequence encodes CASTNTGELFF.

V is TRBV7-8 and J is TRBJ2-7, with TRBD2 matching 10 bases. This CDR3 has 16 amino acids. The germline V gene encodes CDR1 SGHVS and CDR2 FQNEAQ. J gave up 0 bases and V 4 bases, and 6 bases lay outside the gene matches. CDR3 region: CASSSKLAGSSYEQYF. In DNA, the CDR3 is TGTGCCAGCAGCTCCAAACTAGCGGGGAGCTCCTACGAGCAGTACTTC.

The sample holds a few counts of this clonotype. The chain combines TRBV6-6 with TRBJ1-2; the D is unclear. In germline, CDR1 is MNHNY, CDR2 SVGAGI (reference sequence). This CDR3 has 13 amino acids. Trimming took off 5 bases at V and 8 bases at J, with 15 bases between the two ends. The CDR3 DNA reads TGTGCCAGCAGTACGGCTGCCCTCGGGGGCTACACCTTC. Its translation: CASSTAALGGYTF.

The chain links TRBV28 to TRBJ1-1; D remains unclear. The length of the CDR3 is 14 residues. V was clipped by 6 bases and J by 0 bases, with 11 bases between them. Per germline, CDR1 MDHEN and CDR2 SYDVKM. The CDR3 DNA reads TGTGCCAGCAGGGGATACATCATGAACACTGAAGCTTTCTTT. This codes for CASRGYIMNTEAFF. The full variable domain, its missing parts supplied by reference TRBV28 and TRBJ1-1, is DVKVTQSSRYLVKRTGEKVFLECVQDMDHENMFWYRQDPGLGLRLIYFSYDVKMKEKGDIPEGYSVSREKKERFSLILESASTNQTSMYLCASRGYIMNTEAFFGQGTRLTVV.

This clonotype came up a few times. The chain uses TRBV7-2 and TRBJ1-3; no definite D call. CDR3 size: 15 residues. Trimming pared 5 bases from V and 4 bases from J, leaving 15 bases between. The germline CDR1 and CDR2 sequences are SGHTA and FQGNSA. CDR3 in amino acids: CASSPPSLSGNTIYF. DNA of the CDR3: TGTGCCAGCAGCCCGCCGAGCCTTTCCGGAAACACCATATATTTT. Together with reference TRBV7-2 and TRBJ1-3, the CDR3 gives the full variable domain: GAGVSQSPSNKVTEKGKDVELRCDPISGHTALYWYRQSLGQGLEFLIYFQGNSAPDKSGLPSDRFSAERTGGSVSTLTIQRTQQEDSAVYLCASSPPSLSGNTIYFGEGSWLTVV.

This clonotype was seen repeatedly, ten times or more. The gene calls are TRBV29-1 and TRBJ2-7; TRBD1 matches at 12 bases. J was trimmed by 0 bases and V by 4 bases; bases with no gene match: 7. This CDR3 is 16 amino acids long. CDR1 is SQVTM and CDR2 is ANQGSEA in the germline V gene. For the CDR3, the DNA is TGCAGCGTTGTAAGGGGGGACAGGGGGCCCTCCTACGAGCAGTACGTC. Translating gives CSVVRGDRGPSYEQYV.

CDR3: CASSEGWGNIQYF. CDR3 sequence (DNA): TGTGCCAGCAGTGAAGGTTGGGGCAACATTCAGTACTTC. The chain recombines TRBV25-1 with TRBJ2-4, with D maybe TRBD1 (5 bases). Per the germline V gene, CDR1 is MGHDK and CDR2 is SYGVNS. This CDR3 spans 13 amino acids. The V end was cut by 2 bases, the J end by 7 bases, with 9 bases between. The full variable domain, in which reference TRBV25-1 and TRBJ2-4 provide the parts outside the CDR3, is EADIYQTPRYLVIGTGKKITLECSQTMGHDKMYWYQQDPGMELHLIHYSYGVNSTEKGDLSSESTVSRIRTEHFPLTLESARPSHTSQYLCASSEGWGNIQYFGAGTRLSVL.